Presented here are 4 T cell receptor beta chains from one specimen sequenced in a study of siplizumab effects on memory and regulatory T cells. The protocol was immunoSEQ multiplex PCR, while the TCRdb copy is restricted to in-frame clones and leaves out a portion. The sample shows 90,000 to 130,000 clones, 80% to 95% of them seen only once. Sequenced input: CD4+ T cells sorted from blood. All receptors derive from a human donor in good health.

This clone has more than one count but fewer than ten. This chain joins TRBV5-6 and TRBJ2-1; D is possibly TRBD2 (5 bases). Trimming removed 3 bases from V and 6 bases from J, with 16 bases in between. CDR1 is SGHDT and CDR2 is YYEEEE in the germline V gene. CDR3 length: 15 residues. CDR3 coding DNA: TGTGCCAGCAGCTATCGGGGAACAAGGTCCAATGAGCAGTTCTTC. Its translation: CASSYRGTRSNEQFF.

This CDR3 reads CASSSALYSNQPQHF. In DNA form, the CDR3 reads TGTGCCAGCAGCTCGGCTTTATATAGCAATCAGCCCCAGCATTTT. The chain couples TRBV5-6 to TRBJ1-5; D uncertain. The CDR3 sequence is 15 residues long. V gave up 3 bases and J gave up 0 bases, with 10 bases separating them. CDR1 SGHDT and CDR2 YYEEEE come from the germline V gene.

The chain recombines TRBV19 with TRBJ1-5, with 8 nucleotides matching TRBD1. The CDR3 is made up of 15 amino acids. In germline, CDR1 is LNHDA, CDR2 SQIVND (reference sequence). The J segment lost 4 bases and the V segment lost 5 bases, leaving 7 bases of the junction unmatched. The CDR3 DNA sequence: TGTGCCAGTAGTTGGGGGACAGGCATTAATCAGCCCCAGCATTTT. It yields the protein CASSWGTGINQPQHF.

About this clone itself: One junction end does not reproduce the germline sequence, and a read error may be involved. J is TRBJ1-5 and V is TRBV2, with D hard to call. CDR3 size: 14 residues. Germline V gene lookup returns CDR1 SNHLY and CDR2 FYNNEI. CDR3 residues: CASSARWGNQPQHF. The CDR3 nucleotides are TGTGCCAGTAGTGCTCGGTGGGGCAATCAGCCCCAGCATTTT.